Below, one T cell receptor beta chain is given with its context. What it binds is not known. This record comes from a study of T cell responses to AZD1222 COVID-19 vaccine. The study's findings and limits: Compared with day 0, the breadth and depth of the Spike-specific TCR repertoire rose significantly after two doses of AZD1222. Among vaccine-associated CD4 TCRs, coverage spanned spike, with dominance at 160-218 and 743-854.

V lost 0 bases and J 2 bases, leaving 14 bases between the germline ends. The germline gives CDR1 MNHEY, CDR2 SVGEGT. This CDR3 region has 17 residues. The assay was immunoSEQ multiplex PCR, and TCRdb's table has in-frame clones only and misses some. The sample lists some 150,000 clones, around 93% seen once, with 2.5% to 4% in the top ten. The chain recombines TRBV6-2 or TRBV6-3 with TRBJ1-5; the D gene is possibly TRBD1 (5 bases). Sequenced material: peripheral blood, taken 28 days after the second AZD1222 dose. This receptor was identified in an adult who received the AZD1222 COVID-19 vaccine. CDR3 DNA sequence: TGTGCCAGCAGTTACTCGAAGGTGGGGACGGGCAATCAGCCCCAGCATTTT. As protein: CASSYSKVGTGNQPQHF.